The source of this T cell receptor (beta chain) is a study of blood T cells in healthy people across ages. Primed by a sample-barcoded 5' primer and a J-beta primer mix, a second PCR proceeded for roughly 6 to 12 cycles. MiXCR was run by TCRdb on the 5' RACE reads, yielding one entry per CDR3 protein. The top ten hold around 2.1% of the sample, which has about 1.8 million distinct CDR3 sequences, about 50% seen once. This clonotype came up a few times. CDR1 and CDR2 (germline): MNHEY, SMNVEV (reference sequence). The length of the CDR3 is 13 residues. The germline V and J ends were trimmed by 6 bases and 9 bases, with 18 bases remaining between them.

This receptor was taken from a woman between 35 and 50 years old in good health. This chain links TRBV27 with TRBJ2-7, with D tentatively TRBD2 (5 bases). The source material was blood. The CDR3 region is CASRKTGNHAQYF. CDR3 bases: TGTGCCAGCAGAAAAACCGGGAACCACGCGCAGTACTTC.